This T cell receptor (beta chain) originates from a study of neoadjuvant anti-PD-1 for oral cavity cancer. Study at large: Patients mostly received three to four biweekly nivolumab doses at 3 mg/kg before surgery. Non-progressing patients received a fourth nivolumab dose near day 43, then surgery on days 50-56.

The CDR3 is made up of 13 amino acids. Trimming cost V 5 bases and J 5 bases; bases outside gene matches: 4. Per the germline V gene, CDR1 is LNHDA and CDR2 is SQIVND (reference sequence). Most PBMC samples had around 480 ng input DNA in six replicates. Assay: immunoSEQ multiplex PCR; the TCRdb copy retains only in-frame clones and omits some. In the table there are roughly 40,000 clones, 75% to 80% of which are singletons. Sample time point: after neoadjuvant nivolumab, at surgical resection. These oral cavity squamous cell carcinomas were HPV-negative and locally advanced. The sample in question was PBMCs, obtained after nivolumab (anti-PD-1) treatment. The clonotype was recovered from a person aged 40 to 85 with oral cavity squamous cell carcinoma. J is TRBJ2-5 and V is TRBV19; 8 nucleotides match TRBD1. The CDR3 protein is CASSGWTGETQYF. In DNA, the CDR3 is TGTGCCAGTAGTGGATGGACAGGGGAGACCCAGTACTTC.